The 24 T cell receptor beta chains below were found in one sample sequenced in a study of early T cells in non-severe SARS-CoV-2 infection (dated by TCRdb to 2020 to 2023). The library was built by means of 5' RACE. For sequencing, a NextSeq 500 was employed. TCRdb reran the public reads through fastp at Q25 and MiXCR, keeping productive beta chains. One record per CDR3 amino acid sequence lists the most common genes and DNA. The sample profile shows around 84,000 distinct CDR3 sequences; about 10% of them were found once. The ten largest clonotypes hold over 7.5% of the sample. The sample consisted of whole blood, taken at baseline. These TCRs come from an adult who was a healthcare worker with PCR-confirmed SARS-CoV-2 infection or an uninfected control (not recorded which).

This clonotype was counted at least ten times. This rearrangement joins TRBV20-1 to TRBJ1-6; D call uncertain. Trimming pared 5 bases from V and 8 bases from J, leaving 19 bases between. The CDR3 is made up of 15 amino acids. Germline V CDR1 and CDR2: DFQATT, SNEGSKA (reference sequence). CDR3 in amino acids: CSADGGDPPDSPLHF. The DNA for the CDR3 is TGCAGTGCTGACGGTGGAGACCCACCGGATTCACCCCTCCACTTT.

This rearrangement joins TRBV11-2 to TRBJ2-5; 9 bases map to TRBD2. Trimming took 5 bases from V and 4 from J; bases not matched to a gene: 5. This CDR3 contains 14 residues. Germline lookup yields CDR1 SGHAT and CDR2 FQNNGV. The CDR3 DNA follows: TGTGCCAGCAGCCCGGGACTAGCAACAGAGACCCAGTACTTC. This codes for CASSPGLATETQYF.

In its sample, this clonotype was seen a few times. This chain connects TRBV6-1 to TRBJ2-2; TRBD2 agrees at 10 bases. Germline V gene data show CDR1 as MNHNS and CDR2 as SASEGT. The CDR3 spans 16 residues. V trimming: 3 bases; J trimming: 4 bases; junction bases outside the gene matches: 5. The CDR3 DNA is TGTGCCAGCAGTGAGTGGACTAGCGGACGCACCGGGGAGCTGTTTTTT. Translating gives CASSEWTSGRTGELFF.

In this sample, this clonotype turned up many times. The rearrangement links TRBV20-1 to TRBJ2-2, with D uncertain. CDR3 length: 12 amino acids. Looked up from germline, CDR1 is DFQATT and CDR2 is SNEGSKA (reference sequence). Trimming took off 3 bases at V and 11 bases at J, with 13 bases between the two ends. The CDR3 bases are TGCAGTGCTAGGACGGACCTAGGAGAGCTGTTTTTT. Protein: CSARTDLGELFF.

The gene calls are TRBV5-1 and TRBJ2-3; maybe TRBD2 (6 bases). Germline loops: CDR1 SGHRS, CDR2 YFSETQ. CDR3 size: 15 residues. With 7 bases removed from V and 0 bases from J, the gap between germline ends came to 15 bases. CDR3 in amino acids: CASRRGESSTDTQYF. The CDR3 DNA sequence: TGCGCCAGCCGACGCGGGGAGAGTAGCACAGATACGCAGTATTTT.

The rearrangement joins TRBV4-1 to TRBJ2-6; 7 bases match TRBD1. After removal of 0 bases from V and 4 bases from J, the junction contained 12 bases not matched to a gene. The germline gives CDR1 MGHRA, CDR2 YSYEKL. The CDR3 covers 19 residues. The DNA for the CDR3 is TGCGCCAGCAGCCAAGATCAGACAGGGAGTATAGGAGGGGCCAACGTCCTGACTTTC. Translation: CASSQDQTGSIGGANVLTF.

The chain recombines TRBV18 with TRBJ1-6; D unresolved. The V gene lost 3 bases and the J gene lost 5 bases, with 8 bases spanning the gap. The germline V gene has CDR1 KGHSH and CDR2 LQKENI. The CDR3 is 14 amino acids. As DNA, the CDR3 is TGTGCCAGCTCACCCACCGGGGATAATTCACCCCTCCACTTT. Translated: CASSPTGDNSPLHF.

The J gene is TRBJ2-7, the V gene TRBV11-2; TRBD1 matches at 9 bases. The CDR3 covers 15 residues. V shed 5 bases and J 1 base; nucleotides not matched to a gene: 6. The V gene's germline CDR1 is SGHAT and CDR2 FQNNGV. The CDR3 region has the DNA TGTGCCAGCAGCCCCCGACAGGGGGTTTCCTACGAGCAGTACTTC. Encoded protein: CASSPRQGVSYEQYF.

There are a few counts of this clonotype. The rearrangement joins TRBV11-3 to TRBJ2-1, with 11 bases that match TRBD2. Germline V gives CDR1 SGHNT, CDR2 YENEEA. The J segment lost 7 bases and the V segment lost 5 bases, leaving 7 bases of the junction unmatched. CDR3 length equals 15 residues. The CDR3 nucleotides read TGTGCCAGCAGCGCACTAGCGGGAGTTGGTAATGAGCAGTTCTTC. Encoded protein: CASSALAGVGNEQFF. The full variable domain, in which reference TRBV11-3 and TRBJ2-1 provide the parts outside the CDR3, is EAGVVQSPRYKIIEKKQPVAFWCNPISGHNTLYWYLQNLGQGPELLIRYENEEAVDDSQLPKDRFSAERLKGVDSTLKIQPAELGDSAVYLCASSALAGVGNEQFFGPGTRLTVL.

This clonotype was seen ten or more times. The chain employs TRBV18 and TRBJ2-6, with a weak D call TRBD1 (5 bases). The CDR3 is 19 amino acids. From germline, CDR1 is KGHSH and CDR2 LQKENI. V was clipped by 0 bases and J by 0 bases, with 15 bases between them. DNA of the CDR3: TGTGCCAGCTCACCACCGAAGGCAGGGTCAAGCTCTGGGGCCAACGTCCTGACTTTC. Protein: CASSPPKAGSSSGANVLTF.

The chain joins TRBV6-1 to TRBJ2-3, with D possibly TRBD1 on 5 matching bases. The length of the CDR3 is 12 residues. Germline V gives CDR1 MNHNS, CDR2 SASEGT. V lost 2 bases to trimming and J lost 5 bases, with 5 bases between them. CDR3 in DNA: TGTGCCAGCAGTGAACAGGGAGATACGCAGTATTTT. This encodes CASSEQGDTQYF.

The chain carries TRBV2 and TRBJ2-3, with 7 bases lining up with TRBD2. Germline assignment: CDR1 SNHLY and CDR2 FYNNEI. CDR3 length: 13 amino acids. J lost 8 bases, V lost 6 bases, and 8 bases had no gene match. CDR3 loop: CASRGLTSTTQYF. The CDR3 region has the DNA TGTGCCAGCAGGGGCTTGACTAGCACTACGCAGTATTTT.

This sequence joins TRBV12-3 or TRBV12-4 and TRBJ2-7; D perhaps matches TRBD1 (6 bases). V was clipped by 4 bases and J by 6 bases, with 13 bases between them. The CDR3 length is 13 residues. CDR3 coding DNA: TGTGCCAGCAGTTCCCAACAGGGAGCCGAGCAGTACTTC. It specifies CASSSQQGAEQYF.

The V and J genes are TRBV27 and TRBJ2-7, with D possibly matching TRBD1 (6 bases). The germline gives CDR1 MNHEY, CDR2 SMNVEV (reference sequence). The ends were cut back, 6 bases at V and 0 bases at J, with 12 bases in the middle. This CDR3 is built from 14 residues. This chain's CDR3 is CASRGQGSSYEQYF. In nucleotides, the CDR3 is TGTGCCAGCAGAGGTCAGGGGAGCTCCTACGAGCAGTACTTC.

This clonotype appeared a few times. The rearrangement links TRBV20-1 to TRBJ2-2; maybe TRBD1 (5 bases). There are 15 residues in the CDR3. Trimming took 3 bases from V and 5 from J, leaving 16 bases between them. The germline V gene has CDR1 DFQATT and CDR2 SNEGSKA (reference sequence). The CDR3: CSARPNRSRTGELFF. DNA of the CDR3: TGCAGTGCTAGGCCAAACAGGTCCCGAACCGGGGAGCTGTTTTTT.

This chain uses TRBV7-6 with TRBJ2-2, with D hard to call. This CDR3 has 15 amino acids. CDR1 is SGHVS and CDR2 is FNYEAQ in the germline V gene. V was pared by 5 bases and J by 3 bases, with 13 bases between. Here the CDR3 reads CASSVRPTHTGELFF. Written as DNA, the CDR3 is TGTGCCAGCAGCGTCAGACCCACCCACACCGGGGAGCTGTTTTTT.

The CDR3 region has the DNA TGTGCCAGCAGCTTCAGCGGGACAGGGATGGCCAATGAGCAGTTCTTC. Translation: CASSFSGTGMANEQFF. The chain joins TRBV9 to TRBJ2-1, with 9 bases that match TRBD1. CDR3 length equals 16 residues. Germline lookup yields CDR1 SGDLS and CDR2 YYNGEE. J lost 6 bases, V lost 4 bases, and 11 bases had no gene match.

The V and J genes are TRBV6-5 and TRBJ2-5; D unclear. Trimming took 0 bases from V and 5 from J, leaving 7 bases between them. Germline CDR1 MNHEY, CDR2 SVGAGI. The CDR3 length is 13 residues. This CDR3 is CASSYSKLETQYF. In nucleotides, the CDR3 is TGTGCCAGCAGTTACTCCAAGTTGGAGACCCAGTACTTC.

This clonotype was seen more than once but under ten times. The chain carries TRBV3-1 and TRBJ2-3, with 7 bases fitting TRBD2. CDR1 is LGHDT, CDR2 YNNKEL, per germline (reference sequence). With V trimmed by 1 base and J by 11 bases, 6 bases remained unmatched. The CDR3 spans 13 residues. The CDR3 DNA follows: TGTGCCAGCAGCCAAGTGGGAGGGGACCTGCAGTATTTT. This gives the protein CASSQVGGDLQYF.

This clonotype has at least ten counts. This chain uses TRBV28 with TRBJ2-1; maybe TRBD2 (6 bases). V was shortened by 5 bases and J by 5 bases, with 16 bases between the two germline ends. Germline V CDR1 and CDR2: MDHEN, SYDVKM. This CDR3 region has 15 residues. In nucleotides, the CDR3 is TGTGCCAGCAGTAGGGCGGGAAGACCCAACAATGAGCAGTTCTTC. Its translation is CASSRAGRPNNEQFF.

In this sample, this clonotype turned up a few times. The rearrangement joins TRBV7-6 to TRBJ2-7, with TRBD2 identical over 7 bases. CDR1 SGHVS and CDR2 FNYEAQ come from the germline V gene. CDR3 length equals 15 residues. V lost 1 base and J lost 1; bases outside the gene matches: 4. This chain's CDR3 is CASSLDREASYEQYF. DNA for the CDR3: TGTGCCAGCAGCTTAGATCGGGAGGCGTCCTACGAGCAGTACTTC.

This clonotype showed up just a few times. The V gene is TRBV9, the J gene TRBJ2-1; 12 bases match TRBD2. The CDR3 is made up of 16 amino acids. V was pared by 3 bases and J by 2 bases, with 3 bases of the junction left unmatched. From germline, CDR1 is SGDLS and CDR2 YYNGEE. CDR3 protein: CASSETSGSPYNEQFF. The CDR3 bases are TGTGCCAGCAGCGAGACTAGCGGGAGCCCCTACAATGAGCAGTTCTTC.

This clonotype occurred many times. The genes are TRBV7-2 and TRBJ2-1; 11 positions agree with TRBD2. V lost 4 bases to trimming and J lost 3 bases; unmatched junction nucleotides: 14. The germline gives CDR1 SGHTA, CDR2 FQGNSA. The CDR3 extends over 19 amino acids. The CDR3 coding sequence is TGTGCCAGCAGCTCCATTAGCGGGAGGGCCCTCACCGACTACAATGAGCAGTTCTTC. The encoded protein is CASSSISGRALTDYNEQFF.

This clonotype appeared many times. The chain joins TRBV3-1 to TRBJ2-7; 7 bases map to TRBD2. The CDR3 length is 14 residues. Germline trimming cut 4 bases from V and 3 bases from J; bases unmatched to any gene: 6. The germline CDR1 and CDR2 sequences are LGHDT and YNNKEL (reference sequence). For the CDR3, the DNA is TGTGCCAGCAGCCTACGACTAGCTGACTACGAGCAGTACTTC. Translation gives CASSLRLADYEQYF.